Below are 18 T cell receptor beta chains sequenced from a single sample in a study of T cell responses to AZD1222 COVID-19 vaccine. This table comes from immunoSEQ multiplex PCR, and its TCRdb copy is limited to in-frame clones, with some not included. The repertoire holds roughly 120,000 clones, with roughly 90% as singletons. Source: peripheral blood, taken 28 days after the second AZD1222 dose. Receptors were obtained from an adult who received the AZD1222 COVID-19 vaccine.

CDR3 loop: CASSLYSNQPQHF. In nucleotides, the CDR3 is TGTGCCAGCAGTTTATACAGCAATCAGCCCCAGCATTTT. This chain uses TRBV12-3 or TRBV12-4 with TRBJ1-5; D call uncertain. V lost 2 bases to trimming and J lost 1 base, with 3 bases between them. This CDR3 is built from 13 residues.

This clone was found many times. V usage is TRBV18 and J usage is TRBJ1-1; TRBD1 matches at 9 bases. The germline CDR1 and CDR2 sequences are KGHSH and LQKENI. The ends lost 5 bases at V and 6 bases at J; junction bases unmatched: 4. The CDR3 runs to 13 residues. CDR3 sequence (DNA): TGTGCCAGCTCAGCGGGGACAGGGTCTGAAGCTTTCTTT. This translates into CASSAGTGSEAFF. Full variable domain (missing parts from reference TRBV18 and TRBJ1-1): NAGVMQNPRHLVRRRGQEARLRCSPMKGHSHVYWYRQLPEEGLKFMVYLQKENIIDESGMPKERFSAEFPKEGPSILRIQQVVRGDSAAYFCASSAGTGSEAFFGQGTRLTVV.

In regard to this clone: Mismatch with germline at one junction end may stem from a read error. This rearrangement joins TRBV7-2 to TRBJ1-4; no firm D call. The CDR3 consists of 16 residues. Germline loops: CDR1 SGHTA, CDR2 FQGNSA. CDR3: CASSLAWGSTKEKLFF. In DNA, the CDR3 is TGTGCCAGCAGCTTAGCATGGGGTTCGACTAAAGAAAAACTGTTTTTT.

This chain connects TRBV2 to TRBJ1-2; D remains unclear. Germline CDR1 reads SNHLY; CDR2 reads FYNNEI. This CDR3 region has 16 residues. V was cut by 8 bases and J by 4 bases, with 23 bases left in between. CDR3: CASLSQGNVVPYGYTF. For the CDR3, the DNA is TGTGCCAGCCTTTCTCAAGGGAATGTCGTACCCTATGGCTACACCTTC.

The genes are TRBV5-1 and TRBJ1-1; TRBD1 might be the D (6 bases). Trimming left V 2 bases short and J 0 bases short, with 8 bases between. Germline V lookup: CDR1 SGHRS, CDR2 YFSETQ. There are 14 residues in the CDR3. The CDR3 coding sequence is TGCGCCAGCAGCTTTCGGGACATGAACACTGAAGCTTTCTTT. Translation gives CASSFRDMNTEAFF.

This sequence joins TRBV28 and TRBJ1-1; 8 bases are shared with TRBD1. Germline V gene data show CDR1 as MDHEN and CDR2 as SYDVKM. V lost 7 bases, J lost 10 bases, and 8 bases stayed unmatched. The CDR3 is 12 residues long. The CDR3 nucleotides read TGTGCCAGCACTCCCGGACAGGGCAGAGCTTTCTTT. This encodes CASTPGQGRAFF.

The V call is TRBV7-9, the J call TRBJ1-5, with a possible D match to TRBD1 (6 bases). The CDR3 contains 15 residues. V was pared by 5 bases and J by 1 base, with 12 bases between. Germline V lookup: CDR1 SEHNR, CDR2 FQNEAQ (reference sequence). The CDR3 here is CASSKGGPSNQPQHF. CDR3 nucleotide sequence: TGTGCCAGCAGCAAGGGGGGCCCCAGCAATCAGCCCCAGCATTTT.

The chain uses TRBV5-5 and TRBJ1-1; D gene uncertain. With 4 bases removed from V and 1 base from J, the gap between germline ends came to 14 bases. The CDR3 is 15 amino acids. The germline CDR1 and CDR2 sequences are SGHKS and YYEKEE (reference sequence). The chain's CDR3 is CASSPTISRNTEAFF. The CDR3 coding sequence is TGTGCCAGCAGCCCAACTATCTCGCGGAACACTGAAGCTTTCTTT. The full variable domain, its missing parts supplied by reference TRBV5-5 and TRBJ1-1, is DAGVTQSPTHLIKTRGQQVTLRCSPISGHKSVSWYQQVLGQGPQFIFQYYEKEERGRGNFPDRFSARQFPNYSSELNVNALLLGDSALYLCASSPTISRNTEAFFGQGTRLTVV.

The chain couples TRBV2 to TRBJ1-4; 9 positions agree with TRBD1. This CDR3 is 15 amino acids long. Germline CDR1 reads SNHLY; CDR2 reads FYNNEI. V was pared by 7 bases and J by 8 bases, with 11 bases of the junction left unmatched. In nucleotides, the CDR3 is TGTGCCAGCATTAAGGGGGGGACAGGGCGCGAAAAACTGTTTTTT. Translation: CASIKGGTGREKLFF.

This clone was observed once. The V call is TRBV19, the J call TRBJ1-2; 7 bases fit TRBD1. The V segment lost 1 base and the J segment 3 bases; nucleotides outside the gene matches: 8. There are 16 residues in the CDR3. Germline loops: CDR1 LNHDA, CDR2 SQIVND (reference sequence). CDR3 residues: CASSIVGTAVDYGYTF. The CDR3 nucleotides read TGTGCCAGTAGTATAGTCGGGACAGCTGTGGACTATGGCTACACCTTC.

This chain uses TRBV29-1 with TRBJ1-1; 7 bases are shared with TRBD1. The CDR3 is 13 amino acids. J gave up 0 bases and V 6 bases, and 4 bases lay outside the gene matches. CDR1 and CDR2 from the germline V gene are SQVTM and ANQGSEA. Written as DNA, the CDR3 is TGCAGCGTCGGGGACAGAATGAACACTGAAGCTTTCTTT. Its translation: CSVGDRMNTEAFF.

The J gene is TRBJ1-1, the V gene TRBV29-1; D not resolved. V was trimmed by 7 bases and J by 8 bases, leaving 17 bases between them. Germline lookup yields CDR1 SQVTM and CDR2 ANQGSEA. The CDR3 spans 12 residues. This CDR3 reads CSALTVTGEAFF. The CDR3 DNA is TGCAGCGCCCTGACGGTAACTGGGGAAGCTTTCTTT.

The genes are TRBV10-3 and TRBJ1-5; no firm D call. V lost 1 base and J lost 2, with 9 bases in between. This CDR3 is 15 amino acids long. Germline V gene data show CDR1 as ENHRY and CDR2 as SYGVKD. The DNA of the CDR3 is TGTGCCATCAGTGAGTTCGGGCAGGGCAATCAGCCCCAGCATTTT. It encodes CAISEFGQGNQPQHF.

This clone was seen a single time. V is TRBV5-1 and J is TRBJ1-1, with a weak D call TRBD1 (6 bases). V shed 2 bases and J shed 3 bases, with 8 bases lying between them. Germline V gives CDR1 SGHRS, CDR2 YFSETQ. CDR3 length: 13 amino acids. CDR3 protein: CASSFRTDTEAFF. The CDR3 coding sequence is TGCGCCAGCAGCTTTAGGACAGACACTGAAGCTTTCTTT.

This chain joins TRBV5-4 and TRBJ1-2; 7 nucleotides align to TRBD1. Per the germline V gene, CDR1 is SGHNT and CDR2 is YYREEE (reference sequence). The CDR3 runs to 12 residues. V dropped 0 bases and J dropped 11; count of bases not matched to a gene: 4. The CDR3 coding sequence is TGTGCCAGCAGCTTGGATGTCAGGGGGTACACCTTC. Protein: CASSLDVRGYTF.

CDR3 amino acids: CATSDSGYSNQPQHF. CDR3 bases: TGTGCCACCAGTGACAGTGGTTATAGCAATCAGCCCCAGCATTTT. The rearrangement uses TRBV24-1 and TRBJ1-5, with D unresolved. CDR1 and CDR2 (germline): KGHDR, SFDVKD. Trimming removed 4 bases from V and 0 bases from J, with 9 bases in between. The CDR3 runs to 15 residues.

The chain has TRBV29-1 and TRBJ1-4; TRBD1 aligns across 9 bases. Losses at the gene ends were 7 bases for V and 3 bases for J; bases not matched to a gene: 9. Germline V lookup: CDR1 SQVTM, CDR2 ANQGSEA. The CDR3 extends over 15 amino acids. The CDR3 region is CSAGGTGMSNEKLFF. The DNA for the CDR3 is TGCAGCGCGGGAGGGACAGGGATGTCTAATGAAAAACTGTTTTTT.

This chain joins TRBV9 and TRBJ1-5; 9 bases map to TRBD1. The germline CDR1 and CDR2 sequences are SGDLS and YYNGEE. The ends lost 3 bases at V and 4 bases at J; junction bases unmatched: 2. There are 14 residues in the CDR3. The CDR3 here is CASSADRGNQPQHF. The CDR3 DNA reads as TGTGCCAGCAGCGCAGACAGGGGGAATCAGCCCCAGCATTTT.